The clone carrying this T cell receptor beta chain was observed at least ten times. The data belong to a study of T-cell memory formation after mild COVID-19. Study-level information: TCR clusters were mostly confined to one donor each.

Using its own MiXCR run on the 5' RACE reads, TCRdb lists one record per CDR3 protein. The sample carries hundreds of thousands of distinct CDR3 sequences, approximately 22% recorded once. This TCR came from a man between 18 and 35 years old who had mild COVID-19 (a few samples of this study predate the infection). Cell type and time point are not known. The sample was PBMCs or a T cell subset sorted from them (not recorded which).

In DNA, the CDR3 is TGTGCCAGCAGCTCGGGACAGACAGATACGCAGTATTTT. Its protein is CASSSGQTDTQYF. The rearrangement uses TRBV7-3 and TRBJ2-3; 7 nucleotides line up with TRBD1. After removal of 4 bases from V and 3 bases from J, the junction contained 1 base not matched to a gene. CDR1 is SGHTA and CDR2 is FQGTGA in the germline V gene. The CDR3 is 13 amino acids.